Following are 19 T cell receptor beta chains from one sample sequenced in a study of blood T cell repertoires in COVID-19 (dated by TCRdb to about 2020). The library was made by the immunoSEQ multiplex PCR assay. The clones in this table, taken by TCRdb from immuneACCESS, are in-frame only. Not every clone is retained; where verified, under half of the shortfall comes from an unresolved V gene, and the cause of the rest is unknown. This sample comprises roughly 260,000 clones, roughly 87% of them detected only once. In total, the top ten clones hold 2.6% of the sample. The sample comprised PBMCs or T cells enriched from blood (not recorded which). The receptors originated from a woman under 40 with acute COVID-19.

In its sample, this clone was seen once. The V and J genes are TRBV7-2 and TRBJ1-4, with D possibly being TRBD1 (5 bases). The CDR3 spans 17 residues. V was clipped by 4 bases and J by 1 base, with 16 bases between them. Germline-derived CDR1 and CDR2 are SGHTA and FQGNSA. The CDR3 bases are TGTGCCAGCAGCTACTTCAGGGCGTTTGGAACTAATGAAAAACTGTTTTTT. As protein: CASSYFRAFGTNEKLFF. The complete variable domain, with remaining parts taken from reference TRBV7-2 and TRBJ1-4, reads GAGVSQSPSNKVTEKGKDVELRCDPISGHTALYWYRQSLGQGLEFLIYFQGNSAPDKSGLPSDRFSAERTGGSVSTLTIQRTQQEDSAVYLCASSYFRAFGTNEKLFFGSGTQLSVL.

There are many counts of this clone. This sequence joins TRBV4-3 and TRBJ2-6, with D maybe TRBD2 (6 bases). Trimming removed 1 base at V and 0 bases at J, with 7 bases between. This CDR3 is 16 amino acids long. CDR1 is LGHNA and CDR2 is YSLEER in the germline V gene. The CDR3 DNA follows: TGCGCCAGCAGCCAAGCGGGGGTCTCTGGGGCCAACGTCCTGACTTTC. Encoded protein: CASSQAGVSGANVLTF.

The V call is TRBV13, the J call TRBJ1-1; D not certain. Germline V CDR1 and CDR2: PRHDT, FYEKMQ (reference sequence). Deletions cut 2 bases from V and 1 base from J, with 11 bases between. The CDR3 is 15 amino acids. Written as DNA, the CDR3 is TGTGCCAGCAGCTTACCCGTGACGGGGAACACTGAAGCTTTCTTT. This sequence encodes CASSLPVTGNTEAFF.

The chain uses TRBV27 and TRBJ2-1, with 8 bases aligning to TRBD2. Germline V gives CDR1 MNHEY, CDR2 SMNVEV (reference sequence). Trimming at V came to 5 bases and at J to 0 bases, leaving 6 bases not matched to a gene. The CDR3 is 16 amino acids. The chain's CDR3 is CASSPGLGSSYNEQFF. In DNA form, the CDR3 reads TGTGCCAGCAGTCCGGGACTAGGGAGCTCCTACAATGAGCAGTTCTTC.

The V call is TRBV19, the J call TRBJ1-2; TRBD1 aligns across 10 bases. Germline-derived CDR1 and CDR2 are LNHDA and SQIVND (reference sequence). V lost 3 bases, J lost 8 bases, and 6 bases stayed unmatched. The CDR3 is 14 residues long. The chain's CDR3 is CASSIPGTGEGYTF. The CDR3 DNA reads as TGTGCCAGTAGTATCCCAGGGACAGGGGAGGGCTACACCTTC.

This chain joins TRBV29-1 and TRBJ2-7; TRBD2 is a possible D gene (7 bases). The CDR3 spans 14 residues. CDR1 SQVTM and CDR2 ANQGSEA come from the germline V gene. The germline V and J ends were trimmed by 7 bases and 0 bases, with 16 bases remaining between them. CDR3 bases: TGCAGCGCCATGGGAGGGGACATCTCCTACGAGCAGTACTTC. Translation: CSAMGGDISYEQYF.

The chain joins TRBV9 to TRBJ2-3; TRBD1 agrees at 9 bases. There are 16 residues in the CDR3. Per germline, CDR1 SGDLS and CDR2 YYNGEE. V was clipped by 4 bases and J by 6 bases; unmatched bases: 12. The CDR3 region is CASSSLDRGMGDTQYF. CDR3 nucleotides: TGTGCCAGCAGCTCCCTAGACAGGGGGATGGGGGATACGCAGTATTTT.

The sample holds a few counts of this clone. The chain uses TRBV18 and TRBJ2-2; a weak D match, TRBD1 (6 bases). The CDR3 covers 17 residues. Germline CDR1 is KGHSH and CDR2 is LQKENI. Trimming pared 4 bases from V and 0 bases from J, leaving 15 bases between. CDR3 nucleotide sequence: TGTGCCAGCTCACGACAGGTAACACCTCCGAACACCGGGGAGCTGTTTTTT. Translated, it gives CASSRQVTPPNTGELFF.

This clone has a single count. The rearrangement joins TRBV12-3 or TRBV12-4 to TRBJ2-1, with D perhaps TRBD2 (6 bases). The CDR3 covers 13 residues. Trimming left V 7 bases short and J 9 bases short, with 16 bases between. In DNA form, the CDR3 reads TGTGCCAGCAACAGAGGGCTGGGGGGTGAGCAGTTCTTC. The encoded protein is CASNRGLGGEQFF.

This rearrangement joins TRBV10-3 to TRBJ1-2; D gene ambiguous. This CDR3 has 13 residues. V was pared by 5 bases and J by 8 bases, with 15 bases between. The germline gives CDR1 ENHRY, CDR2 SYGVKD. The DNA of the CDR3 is TGTGCCATCAGTCTCAGCGGCTCGGGCGGCTACACCTTC. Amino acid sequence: CAISLSGSGGYTF.

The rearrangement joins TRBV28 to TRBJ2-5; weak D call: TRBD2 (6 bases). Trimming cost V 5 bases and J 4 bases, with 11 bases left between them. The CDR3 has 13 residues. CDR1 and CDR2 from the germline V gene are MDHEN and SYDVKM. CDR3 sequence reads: CASSGGTRETQYF. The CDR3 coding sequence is TGTGCCAGCAGTGGGGGGACGAGAGAGACCCAGTACTTC. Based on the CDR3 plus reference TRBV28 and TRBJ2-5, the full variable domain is DVKVTQSSRYLVKRTGEKVFLECVQDMDHENMFWYRQDPGLGLRLIYFSYDVKMKEKGDIPEGYSVSREKKERFSLILESASTNQTSMYLCASSGGTRETQYFGPGTRLLVL.

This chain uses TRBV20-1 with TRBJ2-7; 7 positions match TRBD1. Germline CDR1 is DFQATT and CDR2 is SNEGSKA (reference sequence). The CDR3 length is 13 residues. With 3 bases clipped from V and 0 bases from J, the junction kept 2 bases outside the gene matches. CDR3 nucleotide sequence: TGCAGTGCTAGTACAGGGGCCTCCTACGAGCAGTACTTC. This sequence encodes CSASTGASYEQYF.

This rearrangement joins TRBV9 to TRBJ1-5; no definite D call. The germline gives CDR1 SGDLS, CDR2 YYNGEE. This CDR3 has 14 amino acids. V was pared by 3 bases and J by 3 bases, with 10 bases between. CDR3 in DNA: TGTGCCAGCAGCGACGGGGTGGACAATCAGCCCCAGCATTTT. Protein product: CASSDGVDNQPQHF.

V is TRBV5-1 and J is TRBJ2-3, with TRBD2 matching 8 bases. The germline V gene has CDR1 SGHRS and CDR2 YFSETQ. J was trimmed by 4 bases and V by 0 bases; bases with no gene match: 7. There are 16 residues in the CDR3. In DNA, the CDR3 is TGCGCCAGCAGCTTGGAACCGGGGGGGCCTTCAGATACGCAGTATTTT. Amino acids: CASSLEPGGPSDTQYF.

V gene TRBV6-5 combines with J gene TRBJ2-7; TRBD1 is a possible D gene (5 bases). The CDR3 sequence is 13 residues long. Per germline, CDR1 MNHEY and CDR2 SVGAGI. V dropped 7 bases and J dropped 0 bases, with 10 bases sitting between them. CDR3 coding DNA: TGTGCCAGCAAACCAGGGAACTCCTACGAGCAGTACTTC. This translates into CASKPGNSYEQYF.

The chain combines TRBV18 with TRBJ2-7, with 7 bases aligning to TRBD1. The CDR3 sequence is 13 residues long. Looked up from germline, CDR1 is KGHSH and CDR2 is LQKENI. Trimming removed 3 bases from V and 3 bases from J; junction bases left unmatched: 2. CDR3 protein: CASSPGQFYEQYF. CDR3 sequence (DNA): TGTGCCAGCTCACCGGGACAGTTCTACGAGCAGTACTTC.

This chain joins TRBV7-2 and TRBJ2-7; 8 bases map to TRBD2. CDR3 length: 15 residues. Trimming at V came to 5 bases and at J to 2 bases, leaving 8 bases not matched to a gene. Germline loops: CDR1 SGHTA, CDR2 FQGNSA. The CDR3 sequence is CASSPGGVLAYEQYF. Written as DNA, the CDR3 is TGTGCCAGCAGCCCCGGGGGGGTTTTGGCCTACGAGCAGTACTTC.

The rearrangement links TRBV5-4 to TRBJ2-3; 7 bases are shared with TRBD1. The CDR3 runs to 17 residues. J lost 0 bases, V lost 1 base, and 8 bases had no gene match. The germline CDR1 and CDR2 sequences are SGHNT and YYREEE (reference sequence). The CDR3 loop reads CASSLKGQLLSTDTQYF. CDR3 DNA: TGTGCCAGCAGCTTGAAGGGACAGCTACTTAGCACAGATACGCAGTATTTT. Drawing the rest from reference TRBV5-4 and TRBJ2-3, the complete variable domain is ETGVTQSPTHLIKTRGQQVTLRCSSQSGHNTVSWYQQALGQGPQFIFQYYREEENGRGNFPPRFSGLQFPNYSSELNVNALELDDSALYLCASSLKGQLLSTDTQYFGPGTRLTVL.

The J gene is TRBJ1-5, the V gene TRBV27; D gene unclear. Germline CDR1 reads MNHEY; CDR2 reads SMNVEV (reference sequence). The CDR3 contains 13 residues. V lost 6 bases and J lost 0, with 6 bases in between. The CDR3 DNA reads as TGTGCCAGCAGGGGCTATAGCAATCAGCCCCAGCATTTT. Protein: CASRGYSNQPQHF.